The 27 T cell receptor beta chains in this list originate from one sample, sequenced in a study of OX40 agonist ivuxolimab in advanced cancers. Clones were sequenced by immunoSEQ multiplex PCR, and TCRdb holds only the in-frame ones, with some missing. The table lists 65,000 to 90,000 clones, around 86% of them singletons. The input for sequencing was CD4+ or CD8+ T cells sorted from blood, taken in a trial of the OX40 agonist ivuxolimab. Receptor source: an adult with an advanced solid tumor such as melanoma, head and neck, liver or kidney cancer.

The gene calls are TRBV28 and TRBJ2-1; 9 nucleotides match TRBD1. The V and J ends lost 4 bases and 7 bases, in that order; junction bases with no gene match: 11. The CDR3 has 16 residues. Germline V gene lookup returns CDR1 MDHEN and CDR2 SYDVKM. The CDR3 region is CASSSWTGERGNEQFF. Written as DNA, the CDR3 is TGTGCCAGCAGTTCCTGGACAGGGGAGCGGGGTAATGAGCAGTTCTTC.

In this sample, this clone turned up once. The chain has TRBV15 and TRBJ1-5; 7 bases map to TRBD1. Per germline, CDR1 LNHNV and CDR2 YYDKDF (reference sequence). The V gene end was trimmed by 3 bases and the J gene end by 7 bases; junction bases not matched to a gene: 6. CDR3 size: 14 residues. The CDR3 DNA sequence: TGTGCCACCAGCAGTTACAGGGGAAACCAGCCCCAGCATTTT. Its translation is CATSSYRGNQPQHF.

The rearrangement links TRBV6-5 to TRBJ2-2; 9 bases fit TRBD1. V shed 7 bases, J shed 6 bases, and the junction held 6 bases outside the gene matches. Germline V gene sequence: CDR1 MNHEY, CDR2 SVGAGI. The CDR3 contains 14 residues. CDR3 in DNA: TGTGCCAGCACGGGACAGGGTTCCGCCGGGGAGCTGTTTTTT. This gives the protein CASTGQGSAGELFF.

The chain links TRBV10-2 to TRBJ2-7, with TRBD2 matching over 11 bases. The J segment lost 6 bases and the V segment lost 2 bases, leaving 9 bases of the junction unmatched. Looked up from germline, CDR1 is WSHSY and CDR2 is SAAADI. The CDR3 totals 16 residues. The CDR3 reads CASSETRLAGRTEQYF. DNA of the CDR3: TGCGCCAGCAGTGAGACGAGACTAGCGGGGAGGACCGAGCAGTACTTC.

This sequence joins TRBV29-1 and TRBJ2-7; D not resolved. The CDR3 is 12 amino acids. The V end lost 2 bases, the J end lost 3 bases, and 8 bases lay between the germline ends. Germline values: CDR1 SQVTM, CDR2 ANQGSEA. DNA for the CDR3: TGCAGCGTTGAACTGGGGAACTACGAGCAGTACTTC. Residues: CSVELGNYEQYF.

The chain links TRBV5-4 to TRBJ1-2, with a weak D call TRBD1 (5 bases). Germline values: CDR1 SGHNT, CDR2 YYREEE (reference sequence). The CDR3 has 14 residues. The V gene lost 4 bases and the J gene lost 7 bases, with 17 bases spanning the gap. The CDR3 sequence: CASSTWDGGLGYTF. The DNA for the CDR3 is TGTGCCAGCAGCACCTGGGACGGAGGGCTTGGCTACACCTTC. Together with reference TRBV5-4 and TRBJ1-2, the CDR3 gives the full variable domain: ETGVTQSPTHLIKTRGQQVTLRCSSQSGHNTVSWYQQALGQGPQFIFQYYREEENGRGNFPPRFSGLQFPNYSSELNVNALELDDSALYLCASSTWDGGLGYTFGSGTRLTVV.

The gene calls are TRBV9 and TRBJ2-3; D gene ambiguous. CDR3 size: 13 residues. Trimming removed 0 bases from V and 6 bases from J, with 8 bases in between. Germline CDR1 reads SGDLS; CDR2 reads YYNGEE. Here the CDR3 DNA reads TGTGCCAGCAGCGTAGTGGTCTCGGATACGCAGTATTTT. Amino acid sequence: CASSVVVSDTQYF.

The V and J genes are TRBV5-5 and TRBJ1-2; D is uncertain. This CDR3 has 11 residues. Trimming shortened V by 1 base and J by 8 bases, and 6 bases separated the two germline ends. Germline V gene lookup returns CDR1 SGHKS and CDR2 YYEKEE (reference sequence). The CDR3 DNA is TGTGCCAGCAGCTTGACTTTCGGCTACACCTTC. Encoded protein: CASSLTFGYTF.

The V and J genes are TRBV7-9 and TRBJ2-7, with 10 bases identical to TRBD1. Germline V gives CDR1 SEHNR, CDR2 FQNEAQ (reference sequence). The V segment lost 5 bases and the J segment 2 bases; nucleotides outside the gene matches: 9. This CDR3 is built from 16 residues. CDR3 sequence (DNA): TGTGCCAGCAGCCTCTTGGGACAGGGGAGGACCTACGAGCAGTACTTC. As protein: CASSLLGQGRTYEQYF.

The chain uses TRBV5-1 and TRBJ1-1, with D tentatively TRBD1 (5 bases). The CDR3 covers 13 residues. The V and J ends lost 3 bases and 5 bases respectively, with 11 bases between them. Germline assignment: CDR1 SGHRS and CDR2 YFSETQ. The CDR3 protein is CASSYPRGTEAFF. The CDR3 DNA reads TGCGCCAGCAGCTATCCACGGGGGACTGAAGCTTTCTTT. Together with reference TRBV5-1 and TRBJ1-1, the CDR3 gives the full variable domain: KAGVTQTPRYLIKTRGQQVTLSCSPISGHRSVSWYQQTPGQGLQFLFEYFSETQRNKGNFPGRFSGRQFSNSRSEMNVSTLELGDSALYLCASSYPRGTEAFFGQGTRLTVV.

The gene calls are TRBV2 and TRBJ1-5; 7 bases are a match to TRBD1. The ends lost 4 bases at V and 5 bases at J; junction bases unmatched: 2. Germline V CDR1 and CDR2: SNHLY, FYNNEI. The CDR3 sequence is 13 residues long. The CDR3 protein is CASSGDSHQPQHF. CDR3 DNA sequence: TGTGCCAGCAGTGGGGACAGCCATCAGCCCCAGCATTTT.

This clone has just a few counts. This chain connects TRBV2 to TRBJ2-1; a possible D gene is TRBD1 (5 bases). Germline CDR1 is SNHLY and CDR2 is FYNNEI. Trimming left V 6 bases short and J 9 bases short, with 12 bases between. This CDR3 has 12 residues. Here the CDR3 DNA reads TGTGCCAGCAGCTCTGACAGTCCTGAGCAGTTCTTC. Protein product: CASSSDSPEQFF.

This chain links TRBV7-2 with TRBJ1-5; 9 positions agree with TRBD1. After removal of 4 bases from V and 3 bases from J, the junction contained 13 bases not matched to a gene. CDR1 and CDR2 (germline): SGHTA, FQGNSA. This CDR3 comprises 18 residues. The CDR3: CASSSPSGTGRFNQPQHF. The CDR3 nucleotides read TGTGCCAGCAGCTCACCCTCAGGGACAGGGCGGTTCAATCAGCCCCAGCATTTT.

This CDR3 is CASSQLTSAKNIQYF. CDR3 coding DNA: TGTGCCAGTAGTCAGTTGACATCCGCCAAAAACATTCAGTACTTC. This sequence joins TRBV19 and TRBJ2-4; no definite D call. The CDR3 has 15 amino acids. The germline V and J ends were trimmed by 5 bases and 1 base, with 12 bases remaining between them. Germline assignment: CDR1 LNHDA and CDR2 SQIVND (reference sequence).

This clone was observed a single time. The CDR3 DNA reads as TGCGCCAGCAGCCAAGATTGGCAGACTAATAATTCACCCCTCCACTTT. Translated: CASSQDWQTNNSPLHF. This chain links TRBV4-1 with TRBJ1-6; D is unclear. The CDR3 runs to 16 residues. V was pared by 0 bases and J by 5 bases, with 11 bases between. From germline, CDR1 is MGHRA and CDR2 YSYEKL.

This clone was observed a single time. The chain recombines TRBV27 with TRBJ2-1; weak D call: TRBD2 (6 bases). V lost 0 bases, J lost 9 bases, and 24 bases lay in between. Germline-derived CDR1 and CDR2 are MNHEY and SMNVEV (reference sequence). The CDR3 contains 18 residues. The CDR3 DNA is TGTGCCAGCAGTTTATCGACTAGATGGGCCTTGGAGAATGGTGAGCAGTTCTTC. Translating it yields CASSLSTRWALENGEQFF.

The chain joins TRBV19 to TRBJ2-1; 8 bases line up with TRBD2. Trimming removed 5 bases from V and 7 bases from J; junction bases left unmatched: 7. CDR3 length: 14 amino acids. CDR1 and CDR2 (germline): LNHDA, SQIVND (reference sequence). CDR3 DNA: TGTGCCAGTAGTCCCGGGACTAGTGGGAATGAGCAGTTCTTC. This codes for CASSPGTSGNEQFF.

This chain connects TRBV7-2 to TRBJ2-5; D remains ambiguous. Germline CDR1 and CDR2: SGHTA and FQGNSA. Trimming pared 1 base from V and 5 bases from J, leaving 14 bases between. The CDR3 sequence is 15 residues long. CDR3 DNA sequence: TGTGCCAGCAGCTTAGGGGGTACCCCAATGGAGACCCAGTACTTC. It yields the protein CASSLGGTPMETQYF.

CDR3 DNA sequence: TGTGCCAGCAGCCACGGACTGCTCCAAGAGACCCAGTACTTC. It codes for CASSHGLLQETQYF. The chain uses TRBV27 and TRBJ2-5, with D tentatively TRBD2 (5 bases). The CDR3 loop spans 14 amino acids. The V end was cut by 6 bases, the J end by 1 base, with 12 bases between. Germline V gene data show CDR1 as MNHEY and CDR2 as SMNVEV (reference sequence).

The chain couples TRBV19 to TRBJ2-5, with 8 bases that match TRBD1. The CDR3 consists of 16 residues. Germline lookup yields CDR1 LNHDA and CDR2 SQIVND (reference sequence). V shed 2 bases, J shed 5 bases, and the junction held 10 bases outside the gene matches. In DNA form, the CDR3 reads TGTGCCAGTAGTATATCTTCCCAGGGGGCGCACGAGACCCAGTACTTC. This encodes CASSISSQGAHETQYF.

This chain joins TRBV28 and TRBJ1-1, with D perhaps matching TRBD1 (6 bases). Germline V gene sequence: CDR1 MDHEN, CDR2 SYDVKM. CDR3 length: 14 amino acids. V lost 6 bases to trimming and J lost 2 bases, with 13 bases between them. CDR3 coding DNA: TGTGCCAGCAGATCCGGAGGGACAAACACTGAAGCTTTCTTT. Translated, it gives CASRSGGTNTEAFF.

This clone was recorded a few times. The chain joins TRBV6-1 to TRBJ1-1; D gene uncertain. V lost 4 bases and J 3 bases, leaving 9 bases between the germline ends. The CDR3 is made up of 13 amino acids. Germline V gene data show CDR1 as MNHNS and CDR2 as SASEGT. As DNA, the CDR3 is TGTGCCAGCAGTGCGCCTCAATACACTGAAGCTTTCTTT. It translates to CASSAPQYTEAFF.

The rearrangement joins TRBV18 to TRBJ2-7; weak D call: TRBD1 (6 bases). The CDR3 totals 13 residues. The ends were cut back, 3 bases at V and 3 bases at J, with 9 bases in the middle. From germline, CDR1 is KGHSH and CDR2 LQKENI. The chain's CDR3 is CASSPDRNYEQYF. DNA for the CDR3: TGTGCCAGCTCACCGGACAGAAACTACGAGCAGTACTTC.

The J gene is TRBJ2-7, the V gene TRBV7-2, with D unclear. Germline V gives CDR1 SGHTA, CDR2 FQGNSA. Deletions cut 2 bases from V and 2 bases from J, with 7 bases between. This CDR3 has 13 residues. The chain's CDR3 is CASSLSKAYEQYF. Written as DNA, the CDR3 is TGTGCCAGCAGCTTAAGTAAGGCCTACGAGCAGTACTTC. The entire variable domain, with the rest obtained from reference TRBV7-2 and TRBJ2-7, is as follows: GAGVSQSPSNKVTEKGKDVELRCDPISGHTALYWYRQSLGQGLEFLIYFQGNSAPDKSGLPSDRFSAERTGGSVSTLTIQRTQQEDSAVYLCASSLSKAYEQYFGPGTRLTVT.

V gene TRBV4-3 combines with J gene TRBJ2-7; D is tentatively TRBD1 or TRBD2 (5 bases each). The V gene's germline CDR1 is LGHNA and CDR2 YSLEER. Trimming removed 0 bases at V and 9 bases at J, with 24 bases between. The CDR3 has 17 residues. The CDR3 DNA follows: TGCGCCAGCAGCCAAGATCGGGGCAGGGACCCGTGGAGGTTGCAGTACTTC. It translates to CASSQDRGRDPWRLQYF.

J is TRBJ1-6 and V is TRBV29-1; 8 nucleotides align to TRBD1. The CDR3 length is 15 residues. CDR1 and CDR2 from the germline V gene are SQVTM and ANQGSEA. V trimming: 6 bases; J trimming: 7 bases; junction bases outside the gene matches: 11. Here the CDR3 DNA reads TGCAGCGTGGTGGTATCCGGACAGGGAAATTCACCCCTCCACTTT. Protein sequence: CSVVVSGQGNSPLHF.

CDR3 residues: CASSWQRGPNTEAFF. The DNA of the CDR3 is TGTGCCAGCAGCTGGCAGAGGGGGCCGAACACTGAAGCTTTCTTT. This chain uses TRBV5-4 with TRBJ1-1; 7 bases fit TRBD1. V was pared by 3 bases and J by 1 base, with 6 bases of the junction left unmatched. Germline V gives CDR1 SGHNT, CDR2 YYREEE (reference sequence). The CDR3 is made up of 15 amino acids.